This passage covers 32 T cell receptor beta chains from one sample sequenced in a study of blood T cell repertoires in COVID-19. The method was immunoSEQ multiplex PCR; TCRdb's version includes in-frame clones alone and lacks a portion of them. The sample records tens of thousands of clones, approximately 69% being singletons. The specimen was peripheral blood. The receptors originated from a man in his sixties or seventies with COVID-19, enrolled during active disease.

This clone was picked up a small number of times. The V call is TRBV3-1 (or the pseudogene TRBV3-2), the J call TRBJ2-7, with a possible D match to TRBD1 (5 bases). Germline assignment: CDR1 LGHDT and CDR2 YNNKEL (reference sequence). The CDR3 is 14 amino acids. V dropped 0 bases and J dropped 3 bases, with 9 bases sitting between them. The CDR3 nucleotides read TGTGCCAGCAGCCAAGATGACAGCCGCTACGAGCAGTACTTC. It specifies CASSQDDSRYEQYF.

V and J are TRBV7-9 and TRBJ2-7, with D possibly being TRBD2 (6 bases). V was shortened by 4 bases and J by 4 bases, with 8 bases between the two germline ends. The CDR3 contains 12 residues. Germline-derived CDR1 and CDR2 are SEHNR and FQNEAQ (reference sequence). CDR3 protein: CASSSSGYEQYF. The CDR3 DNA follows: TGTGCCAGCAGCTCGAGCGGGTACGAGCAGTACTTC.

V usage is TRBV10-3 and J usage is TRBJ2-1, with 12 positions matching TRBD2. Trimming removed 6 bases from V and 7 bases from J; junction bases left unmatched: 7. The germline CDR1 and CDR2 sequences are ENHRY and SYGVKD. The CDR3 has 15 residues. In nucleotides, the CDR3 is TGTGCCATCAGGAGAAGGACTAGCGGGGAGAATGAGCAGTTCTTC. Its translation is CAIRRRTSGENEQFF.

V usage is TRBV12-3 or TRBV12-4 and J usage is TRBJ1-1; 7 bases align to TRBD1. The V and J ends lost 5 bases and 4 bases, in that order; junction bases with no gene match: 4. The CDR3 is 13 amino acids. The CDR3: CASSQGDVTEAFF. Written as DNA, the CDR3 is TGTGCCAGCAGTCAGGGGGACGTCACTGAAGCTTTCTTT.

The chain uses TRBV11-3 and TRBJ2-1, with 11 bases identical to TRBD2. Germline CDR1 reads SGHNT; CDR2 reads YENEEA. The length of the CDR3 is 18 residues. J gave up 8 bases and V 5 bases, and 17 bases lay outside the gene matches. The CDR3 DNA follows: TGTGCCAGCAGCGCCGGGGGAGGCATTAGCGGGAGGGGGTATGAGCAGTTCTTC. Protein product: CASSAGGGISGRGYEQFF.

V is TRBV28 and J is TRBJ1-1; D may be TRBD1 (6 bases). V dropped 7 bases and J dropped 5 bases, with 14 bases sitting between them. The V gene's germline CDR1 is MDHEN and CDR2 SYDVKM. CDR3 length: 13 residues. CDR3 DNA: TGTGCCAGCAATGAACAGGGAATAACTGAAGCTTTCTTT. Residues: CASNEQGITEAFF.

V gene TRBV30 combines with J gene TRBJ2-5, with a possible D match to TRBD1 (5 bases). Germline loops: CDR1 GTSNPN, CDR2 SVGIG (reference sequence). The CDR3 has 13 amino acids. The germline V and J ends were trimmed by 1 base and 1 base, with 7 bases remaining between them. CDR3 bases: TGTGCCTGGAGTGGGACACTCCAAGAGACCCAGTACTTC. Encoded protein: CAWSGTLQETQYF.

In this sample, this clone is large. This chain connects TRBV27 to TRBJ1-5; a weak D match, TRBD1 (6 bases). Germline V lookup: CDR1 MNHEY, CDR2 SMNVEV (reference sequence). The CDR3 length is 16 residues. Trimming shortened V by 5 bases and J by 0 bases, and 14 bases separated the two germline ends. CDR3 coding DNA: TGTGCCAGCAGTCCGGTCGGGACACTTAGCAATCAGCCCCAGCATTTT. Translation: CASSPVGTLSNQPQHF.

This clone appeared many times. The chain has TRBV5-6 and TRBJ2-7; the match to TRBD1 covers 9 bases. The J segment lost 6 bases and the V segment lost 0 bases, leaving 7 bases of the junction unmatched. Germline values: CDR1 SGHDT, CDR2 YYEEEE. The CDR3 is made up of 15 amino acids. CDR3 residues: CASSLVGTGFLEQYF. CDR3 nucleotide sequence: TGTGCCAGCAGCTTGGTAGGGACAGGGTTTCTCGAGCAGTACTTC.

This chain connects TRBV5-8 to TRBJ2-2; possibly TRBD2 for D (6 bases). Germline V gene lookup returns CDR1 SGHTS and CDR2 YDEGEE. V lost 2 bases to trimming and J lost 1 base, with 12 bases between them. The CDR3 contains 16 residues. The CDR3 DNA reads as TGTGCCAGCAGCTTTGTGCGGGGAATGAACACCGGGGAGCTGTTTTTT. It translates to CASSFVRGMNTGELFF.

In the case of this clone: This sample includes further DNA sequences coding for the same CDR3. This rearrangement joins TRBV6-5 to TRBJ1-2, with 7 positions matching TRBD1. The CDR3 extends over 12 amino acids. Trimming cost V 5 bases and J 5 bases; bases outside gene matches: 2. Germline values: CDR1 MNHEY, CDR2 SVGAGI. The CDR3 reads CASSTGEYGYTF. The CDR3 DNA reads TGTGCCAGCAGTACAGGGGAATATGGCTACACCTTC.

The rearrangement uses TRBV5-4 and TRBJ2-3, with TRBD1 matching over 8 bases. The ends lost 2 bases at V and 5 bases at J; junction bases unmatched: 10. The CDR3 spans 16 residues. Germline CDR1 reads SGHNT; CDR2 reads YYREEE (reference sequence). The CDR3 DNA reads TGTGCCAGCAGCTTCGTTATACAGGGGGTAGGAGATACGCAGTATTTT. As protein: CASSFVIQGVGDTQYF.

J is TRBJ2-2 and V is TRBV6-2 or TRBV6-3; 7 nucleotides agree with TRBD1. V gave up 6 bases and J gave up 0 bases; unmatched junction bases: 1. Germline CDR1 MNHEY, CDR2 SVGEGT. CDR3 length: 14 amino acids. The CDR3 coding sequence is TGTGCCAGCAGCGGACAGGCGAACACCGGGGAGCTGTTTTTT. Amino acids: CASSGQANTGELFF.

Written as DNA, the CDR3 is TGTGCCAGCAGCCAAGCAAGAGGTGAAGCTTTCTTT. Translated, it gives CASSQARGEAFF. The chain joins TRBV4-2 to TRBJ1-1; D ambiguous. The CDR3 length is 12 residues. V was shortened by 1 base and J by 7 bases, with 7 bases between the two germline ends. From germline, CDR1 is LGHNA and CDR2 YNFKEQ.

This chain links TRBV6-2 or TRBV6-3 with TRBJ2-7; tentative D call: TRBD1 (5 bases). Trimming removed 2 bases at V and 7 bases at J, with 9 bases between. The CDR3 spans 12 residues. From germline, CDR1 is MNHEY and CDR2 SVGEGT. CDR3 sequence (DNA): TGTGCCAGCAGTTACGATAAGGGGGAGCAGTACTTC. Its translation is CASSYDKGEQYF.

The chain employs TRBV27 and TRBJ1-6; 11 bases agree with TRBD1. This CDR3 comprises 15 residues. V shed 8 bases, J shed 6 bases, and the junction held 6 bases outside the gene matches. The germline gives CDR1 MNHEY, CDR2 SMNVEV (reference sequence). For the CDR3, the DNA is TGTGCCAGCCGGACAGGGGGCTTAGGTAATTCACCCCTCCACTTT. This translates into CASRTGGLGNSPLHF.

In regard to this clone: A read error may produce the germline difference seen at one junction end. This sequence joins TRBV6-5 and TRBJ1-1; D unclear. CDR3 size: 13 residues. From germline, CDR1 is MNHEY and CDR2 SVGAGI. This CDR3 reads CAGSYQENTEAFF. For the CDR3, the DNA is TGTGCCGGCAGTTACCAGGAGAACACTGAAGCTTTCTTT.

Only a few counts were recorded for this clone. The chain is built from TRBV30 and TRBJ1-2; no definite D call. V was pared by 2 bases and J by 0 bases, with 16 bases between. Germline CDR1 reads GTSNPN; CDR2 reads SVGIG (reference sequence). The length of the CDR3 is 16 residues. The CDR3 loop reads CAWSRGLGWANYGYTF. The CDR3 DNA reads as TGTGCCTGGAGTCGCGGGCTCGGGTGGGCTAACTATGGCTACACCTTC.

The chain has TRBV2 and TRBJ1-6; D is unclear. With 3 bases removed from V and 11 bases from J, the gap between germline ends came to 11 bases. This CDR3 contains 13 residues. Germline values: CDR1 SNHLY, CDR2 FYNNEI. The CDR3 protein is CASSEGRTPPLHF. The CDR3 DNA sequence: TGTGCCAGCAGTGAGGGCAGAACCCCACCCCTCCACTTT.

The rearrangement uses TRBV6-5 and TRBJ1-5; 7 nucleotides agree with TRBD1. The CDR3 runs 13 residues. Germline CDR1 MNHEY, CDR2 SVGAGI. After removal of 8 bases from V and 7 bases from J, the junction contained 8 bases not matched to a gene. CDR3 residues: CASWDSPSQPQHF. CDR3 coding DNA: TGTGCCAGCTGGGACAGCCCATCGCAGCCCCAGCATTTT.

The chain has TRBV5-1 and TRBJ2-1; TRBD2 aligns across 8 bases. Germline loops: CDR1 SGHRS, CDR2 YFSETQ. V shed 0 bases, J shed 8 bases, and the junction held 7 bases outside the gene matches. The CDR3 is 15 amino acids. In nucleotides, the CDR3 is TGCGCCAGCAGCTTGGGGTGGCGGGAGGTTGATGAGCAGTTCTTC. This sequence encodes CASSLGWREVDEQFF.

This sequence joins TRBV2 and TRBJ1-5; D may be TRBD1 (6 bases). The germline V gene encodes CDR1 SNHLY and CDR2 FYNNEI. The CDR3 is made up of 13 amino acids. Between the trimmed V and J ends, which lost 7 bases and 11 bases, there was a span of 18 bases. The CDR3 reads CASKGPGVLAQHF. In DNA form, the CDR3 reads TGTGCCAGCAAGGGGCCAGGGGTTTTGGCCCAGCATTTT. Filled out from reference TRBV2 and TRBJ1-5, the complete variable domain reads EPEVTQTPSHQVTQMGQEVILRCVPISNHLYFYWYRQILGQKVEFLVSFYNNEISEKSEIFDDQFSVERPDGSNFTLKIRSTKLEDSAMYFCASKGPGVLAQHFGDGTRLSIL.

The rearrangement links TRBV3-1 (or the pseudogene TRBV3-2) to TRBJ2-7, with 13 bases lining up with TRBD2. The germline gives CDR1 LGHDT, CDR2 YNNKEL (reference sequence). The ends lost 4 bases at V and 7 bases at J; junction bases unmatched: 7. CDR3 length: 15 residues. DNA of the CDR3: TGTGCCAGCAGCCCCCCCGGACTAGCGGGAGAGGAGCAGTACTTC. This encodes CASSPPGLAGEEQYF.

This clone was counted between two and nine times. This chain uses TRBV28 with TRBJ1-6, with D possibly being TRBD1 (5 bases). The V gene's germline CDR1 is MDHEN and CDR2 SYDVKM. The CDR3 is 15 amino acids. V was clipped by 5 bases and J by 10 bases, with 18 bases between them. The chain's CDR3 is CASSPAGGRWSPLHF. CDR3 bases: TGTGCCAGCAGTCCGGCGGGGGGACGGTGGTCACCCCTCCACTTT.

This clone occurred many times. CDR3 in amino acids: CSASLRGTAQETQYF. The CDR3, as DNA: TGCAGTGCTAGTTTGCGTGGGACAGCCCAAGAGACCCAGTACTTC. V usage is TRBV20-1 and J usage is TRBJ2-5; 7 bases map to TRBD1. The J segment lost 1 base and the V segment lost 3 bases, leaving 8 bases of the junction unmatched. This CDR3 contains 15 residues. CDR1 and CDR2 from the germline V gene are DFQATT and SNEGSKA (reference sequence).

The chain uses TRBV5-1 and TRBJ2-1; D not certain. CDR3 size: 12 residues. V was clipped by 4 bases and J by 6 bases, with 8 bases between them. Germline CDR1 is SGHRS and CDR2 is YFSETQ. The CDR3 spells CASSERFNEQFF. CDR3 sequence (DNA): TGCGCCAGCAGCGAGAGGTTCAATGAGCAGTTCTTC.

V usage is TRBV12-3 or TRBV12-4 and J usage is TRBJ2-7, with 12 positions matching TRBD1. The CDR3 runs 12 residues. V dropped 4 bases and J dropped 11; count of bases not matched to a gene: 3. CDR3 sequence reads: CASSWDRGREYF. DNA of the CDR3: TGTGCCAGCAGTTGGGACAGGGGGCGGGAGTACTTC.

The V gene is TRBV28, the J gene TRBJ2-7; 8 nucleotides align to TRBD1. V shed 10 bases, J shed 3 bases, and the junction held 5 bases outside the gene matches. Germline CDR1 MDHEN, CDR2 SYDVKM. This CDR3 region has 12 residues. CDR3 DNA sequence: TGTGCCACGGACAGGGAGCACTACGAGCAGTACTTC. Translated: CATDREHYEQYF.

Only a few counts were recorded for this clone. The chain uses TRBV27 and TRBJ2-1; 9 nucleotides agree with TRBD1. CDR1 is MNHEY, CDR2 SMNVEV, per germline (reference sequence). This CDR3 is 16 amino acids long. The V segment lost 4 bases and the J segment 5 bases; nucleotides outside the gene matches: 9. Written as DNA, the CDR3 is TGTGCCAGCAGTTCGCCGGGACAGGGTCATAACAATGAGCAGTTCTTC. It yields the protein CASSSPGQGHNNEQFF.

The V and J genes are TRBV13 and TRBJ1-1; weak D call: TRBD1 (6 bases). CDR3 length: 15 residues. Per the germline V gene, CDR1 is PRHDT and CDR2 is FYEKMQ (reference sequence). The V end lost 5 bases, the J end lost 6 bases, and 19 bases lay between the germline ends. CDR3 bases: TGTGCCAGCAGCCCCCCGGGGTACGAGGGGGCTGAAGCTTTCTTT. Amino acids: CASSPPGYEGAEAFF. The variable domain in full, completed from reference TRBV13 and TRBJ1-1, reads AAGVIQSPRHLIKEKRETATLKCYPIPRHDTVYWYQQGPGQDPQFLISFYEKMQSDKGSIPDRFSAQQFSDYHSELNMSSLELGDSALYFCASSPPGYEGAEAFFGQGTRLTVV.

The rearrangement links TRBV6-1 to TRBJ1-5; 9 bases are shared with TRBD1. Per the germline V gene, CDR1 is MNHNS and CDR2 is SASEGT. Trimming at V came to 4 bases and at J to 4 bases, leaving 14 bases not matched to a gene. This CDR3 contains 18 residues. CDR3 DNA: TGTGCCAGCAGTGTCTCACAGGGGGCGCTGGGATTTAATCAGCCCCAGCATTTT. The encoded protein is CASSVSQGALGFNQPQHF.

V usage is TRBV12-3 or TRBV12-4 and J usage is TRBJ1-1, with D unresolved. Trimming took 3 bases from V and 1 from J, leaving 6 bases between them. The CDR3 is 13 residues long. CDR3 coding DNA: TGTGCCAGCAGTTTGGTGGCGAACACTGAAGCTTTCTTT. It specifies CASSLVANTEAFF.